One and the same sample provided the 27 T cell receptor beta chains below, sequenced in a study of post-analysis software for immune sequencing data (dated by TCRdb to 2014 to 2015). Results and caveats for the whole study, not just this receptor: Roughly 5 TRBV segments, including TRBV5-6, TRBV5-1 and TRBV20-1, were significantly more frequent in patients than controls.

The antigens for these receptors are not known. The receptor library was made with PCR. This sample was sequenced with an Illumina HiSeq 2500. To reduce PCR and sequencing biases, unique molecular identifiers were built into the TCR beta cDNA libraries. Clones were called with MiXCR by TCRdb after fastp trimmed the public reads at Q25, and only in-frame beta chains were retained. Each record represents a unique CDR3 protein, reported with the most common genes and DNA among its rows. In all, the sample holds about 570,000 distinct CDR3 sequences, and under 40% of those were seen once. The top ten constitute about 6% of the sample. Sequenced: blood. These receptors all stem from a girl aged 2 to 17 with multiple sclerosis.

V is TRBV10-1 and J is TRBJ2-7; the match to TRBD1 covers 10 bases. Trimming took 6 bases from V and 7 from J; bases not matched to a gene: 12. There are 15 residues in the CDR3. Germline loops: CDR1 WNHNN, CDR2 SYGVQD (reference sequence). The CDR3 is CASRRDGQGDNEQYF. Written as DNA, the CDR3 is TGCGCCAGCAGGAGAGACGGACAGGGGGATAATGAGCAGTACTTC.

The V call is TRBV6-1, the J call TRBJ2-1, with TRBD1 identical over 8 bases. The CDR3 contains 13 residues. V dropped 6 bases and J dropped 8; count of bases not matched to a gene: 6. Germline CDR1 MNHNS, CDR2 SASEGT. The CDR3 is CASSQGARDEQFF. CDR3 sequence (DNA): TGTGCCAGCAGCCAGGGGGCTAGGGATGAGCAGTTCTTC.

J is TRBJ2-3 and V is TRBV20-1; the match to TRBD2 covers 11 bases. Germline CDR1 and CDR2: DFQATT and SNEGSKA (reference sequence). With 0 bases clipped from V and 4 bases from J, the junction kept 9 bases outside the gene matches. CDR3 length: 17 residues. This chain's CDR3 is CSAREIAGGPVPDTQYF. The CDR3, as DNA: TGCAGTGCTAGAGAGATAGCGGGGGGGCCGGTCCCAGATACGCAGTATTTT.

This clonotype was detected a few times. V is TRBV15 and J is TRBJ1-2, with D hard to call. V lost 0 bases to trimming and J lost 6 bases, with 14 bases between them. CDR1 and CDR2 from the germline V gene are LNHNV and YYDKDF (reference sequence). The length of the CDR3 is 15 residues. CDR3 region: CATSRDSWADDGYTF. DNA of the CDR3: TGTGCCACCAGCAGAGATTCGTGGGCGGACGATGGCTACACCTTC. The full variable domain, with the rest looked up from reference TRBV15 and TRBJ1-2, is DAMVIQNPRYQVTQFGKPVTLSCSQTLNHNVMYWYQQKSSQAPKLLFHYYDKDFNNEADTPDNFQSRRPNTSFCFLDIRSPGLGDTAMYLCATSRDSWADDGYTFGSGTRLTVV.

This CDR3 reads CSASQMRMSDYGYTF. CDR3 bases: TGCAGTGCTTCACAAATGAGGATGAGCGACTATGGCTACACCTTC. This chain links TRBV20-1 with TRBJ1-2; D call uncertain. CDR3 length: 15 amino acids. CDR1 and CDR2 from the germline V gene are DFQATT and SNEGSKA (reference sequence). Trimming shortened V by 5 bases and J by 3 bases, and 19 bases separated the two germline ends.

This chain joins TRBV29-1 and TRBJ2-4, with 9 bases lining up with TRBD1. Germline CDR1 and CDR2: SQVTM and ANQGSEA. CDR3 length: 13 amino acids. V dropped 8 bases and J dropped 7; count of bases not matched to a gene: 9. The CDR3 reads CSFKEGQGNIQYF. The CDR3 DNA reads as TGCAGCTTCAAGGAGGGACAGGGCAACATTCAGTACTTC.

This clonotype was counted a few times. This chain links TRBV20-1 with TRBJ2-4; tentatively, D is TRBD2 (6 bases). The DNA matches TRBJ2-7 better at its end, which makes the J call doubtful. In germline, CDR1 is DFQATT, CDR2 SNEGSKA (reference sequence). The CDR3 has 15 amino acids. CDR3 in DNA: TGCAGTGCTAGCGATTCGTGGGGAGGCGAGGACGAGCAGTACTTC. It encodes CSASDSWGGEDEQYF.

This sequence joins TRBV12-3 or TRBV12-4 and TRBJ1-6; D is possibly TRBD1 (5 bases). The CDR3 extends over 16 amino acids. Trimming took off 4 bases at V and 3 bases at J, with 13 bases between the two ends. The CDR3 DNA reads as TGTGCCAGCAGTTCAGATAGGGGAAGCTATAATTCACCCCTCCACTTT. This encodes CASSSDRGSYNSPLHF.

With regard to this clonotype: The junction departs from the called germline gene at one end, perhaps through a read error. V is TRBV5-1 and J is TRBJ2-1; the match to TRBD2 covers 7 bases. The V gene's germline CDR1 is SGHRS and CDR2 YFSETQ. The CDR3 has 14 residues. CDR3: CASGLTTSRNEQFF. For the CDR3, the DNA is TGCGCCAGCGGCTTAACGACTAGCAGGAATGAGCAGTTCTTC. Variable domain in full (rest from reference TRBV5-1 and TRBJ2-1): KAGVTQTPRYLIKTRGQQVTLSCSPISGHRSVSWYQQTPGQGLQFLFEYFSETQRNKGNFPGRFSGRQFSNSRSEMNVSTLELGDSALYLCASGLTTSRNEQFFGPGTRLTVL.

On this clonotype itself: This is likely a read error, given that the CDR3 carries no conserved phenylalanine or tryptophan at its end. J is TRBJ2-1 and V is TRBV10-3; no clear D. From germline, CDR1 is ENHRY and CDR2 SYGVKD. This CDR3 region has 16 residues. V gave up 0 bases and J gave up 6 bases, with 15 bases separating them. CDR3 sequence (DNA): TGTGCCATCAGTGAGTCATTGGCAGTCCCTAGCAATGAGCAGTTCTGC. Residues: CAISESLAVPSNEQFC.

V is TRBV5-1 and J is TRBJ2-4, with TRBD1 matching over 7 bases. The CDR3 loop spans 14 amino acids. The V gene's germline CDR1 is SGHRS and CDR2 YFSETQ. V lost 3 bases, J lost 4 bases, and 4 bases stayed unmatched. The chain's CDR3 is CASSSDRAKNIQYF. The CDR3 nucleotides are TGCGCCAGCAGCTCTGACAGGGCTAAAAACATTCAGTACTTC.

This clonotype has only a few counts. V and J are TRBV18 and TRBJ2-4; 8 bases fit TRBD2. The DNA end favors TRBJ2-7, so the J call may be wrong. CDR1 KGHSH and CDR2 LQKENI come from the germline V gene. The CDR3 runs to 14 residues. The CDR3 region has the DNA TGTGCCAGCTCACCCCTGGGACTAGGGTACGAGCAGTACTTC. Its translation is CASSPLGLGYEQYF.

The V call is TRBV6-1, the J call TRBJ2-7, with 8 bases that match TRBD2. From germline, CDR1 is MNHNS and CDR2 SASEGT. V trimming: 5 bases; J trimming: 3 bases; junction bases outside the gene matches: 6. This CDR3 region has 14 residues. CDR3: CASSPGGGYYEQYF. CDR3 bases: TGTGCCAGCAGTCCCGGGGGGGGGTACTACGAGCAGTACTTC.

V gene TRBV20-1 combines with J gene TRBJ1-2; TRBD1 might be the D (6 bases). Germline V CDR1 and CDR2: DFQATT, SNEGSKA (reference sequence). The V gene lost 2 bases and the J gene lost 4 bases, with 14 bases spanning the gap. The CDR3 covers 14 residues. The CDR3 DNA is TGCAGTGCTAGACCACGGCAGGGGCCCTATGGCTACACCTTC. It codes for CSARPRQGPYGYTF.

This clonotype was seen more than once but under ten times. This chain connects TRBV12-3 or TRBV12-4 to TRBJ2-5, with D perhaps TRBD1 (6 bases). Trimming shortened V by 4 bases and J by 4 bases, and 13 bases separated the two germline ends. The CDR3 runs to 14 residues. For the CDR3, the DNA is TGTGCCAGCAGTTACAGGGTTCCTCGAGAGACCCAGTACTTC. This codes for CASSYRVPRETQYF.

This clonotype was found a few times. The V gene is TRBV20-1, the J gene TRBJ1-5; D is perhaps TRBD1 (5 bases). V was cut by 6 bases and J by 5 bases, with 23 bases left in between. CDR3 length equals 16 residues. The germline V gene has CDR1 DFQATT and CDR2 SNEGSKA (reference sequence). CDR3 residues: CSAVTGLSVMYQPQHF. The CDR3 bases are TGCAGTGCAGTAACGGGGCTATCTGTCATGTATCAGCCCCAGCATTTT.

This clonotype was seen a handful of times. The rearrangement links TRBV18 to TRBJ2-7; D unresolved. V was clipped by 2 bases and J by 2 bases, with 19 bases between them. From germline, CDR1 is KGHSH and CDR2 LQKENI. The CDR3 extends over 17 amino acids. The CDR3 here is CASSPNVWKRFTYEQYF. CDR3 DNA: TGTGCCAGCTCACCAAACGTCTGGAAAAGATTTACCTACGAGCAGTACTTC.

J is TRBJ1-1 and V is TRBV4-1; D might be TRBD1 (5 bases). CDR1 and CDR2 from the germline V gene are MGHRA and YSYEKL. This CDR3 has 17 residues. Trimming removed 3 bases from V and 1 base from J, with 18 bases in between. DNA for the CDR3: TGCGCCAGCAGCCATCATACTTCGGTAGGGGCGAACACTGAAGCTTTCTTT. This translates into CASSHHTSVGANTEAFF.

This clonotype was seen only a few times. The rearrangement uses TRBV28 and TRBJ2-7; D possibly uses TRBD1 or TRBD2 (5 bases each). CDR1 is MDHEN and CDR2 is SYDVKM in the germline V gene. The V gene lost 5 bases and the J gene lost 2 bases, with 13 bases spanning the gap. The CDR3 totals 14 residues. DNA for the CDR3: TGTGCCAGCAGTCCGGGACCGTTAACCTACGAGCAGTACTTC. Encoded protein: CASSPGPLTYEQYF.

The CDR3 sequence is CSARGRDFYEQYF. The CDR3 DNA is TGCAGTGCTCGTGGTAGAGATTTCTACGAGCAGTACTTC. The chain joins TRBV20-1 to TRBJ2-7; D is uncertain. CDR3 length: 13 amino acids. V was shortened by 5 bases and J by 3 bases, with 14 bases between the two germline ends. Per germline, CDR1 DFQATT and CDR2 SNEGSKA (reference sequence).

This clonotype was detected only a few times. V is TRBV5-1 and J is TRBJ2-4; maybe TRBD2 (7 bases). CDR3 length: 15 amino acids. The germline V gene has CDR1 SGHRS and CDR2 YFSETQ. Deletions cut 4 bases from V and 6 bases from J, with 17 bases between. The CDR3 region has the DNA TGCGCCAGCAGCCTGCTAGGGGGGGAGTTAAACATTCAGTACTTC. Its translation: CASSLLGGELNIQYF.

This clonotype turned up a few times. This chain links TRBV12-3 or TRBV12-4 with TRBJ2-3, with 8 bases that match TRBD2. The CDR3 has 16 amino acids. The J segment lost 1 base and the V segment lost 3 bases, leaving 6 bases of the junction unmatched. The CDR3 is CASSFSGTRGTDTQYF. The CDR3 coding sequence is TGTGCCAGCAGTTTCTCCGGGACTAGGGGCACAGATACGCAGTATTTT.

The rearrangement links TRBV4-1 to TRBJ1-1; 7 bases are shared with TRBD1. J gave up 4 bases and V 4 bases, and 9 bases lay outside the gene matches. The CDR3 consists of 15 residues. Per the germline V gene, CDR1 is MGHRA and CDR2 is YSYEKL. CDR3 sequence reads: CASSLSDRVGTEAFF. As DNA, the CDR3 is TGCGCCAGCAGCCTCTCCGACAGGGTGGGCACTGAAGCTTTCTTT.

The V and J genes are TRBV7-9 and TRBJ2-3; tentatively, D is TRBD1 or TRBD2 (5 bases each). With 0 bases removed from V and 6 bases from J, the gap between germline ends came to 10 bases. Per the germline V gene, CDR1 is SEHNR and CDR2 is FQNEAQ (reference sequence). This CDR3 spans 14 amino acids. The CDR3 bases are TGTGCCAGCAGCTTAGCGGGGGATGTGGATACGCAGTATTTT. Protein product: CASSLAGDVDTQYF.

This clonotype was seen a few times. J is TRBJ1-2 and V is TRBV7-9; 7 bases agree with TRBD1. CDR1 is SEHNR and CDR2 is FQNEAQ in the germline V gene (reference sequence). The V and J ends lost 1 base and 2 bases, in that order; junction bases with no gene match: 19. CDR3 size: 20 residues. CDR3 bases: TGTGCCAGCAGCTTAGTGCCCAATCGTAGGACAGGTGACAAGAACTATGGCTACACCTTC. This encodes CASSLVPNRRTGDKNYGYTF.

This clonotype has only a few counts. This chain links TRBV5-1 with TRBJ2-7; 7 nucleotides line up with TRBD1. The junction had 3 bases not matched to a gene; V was cut back by 3 bases and J by 6 bases. CDR1 is SGHRS and CDR2 is YFSETQ in the germline V gene. CDR3 length: 12 amino acids. The CDR3 reads CASSSTGSEQYF. For the CDR3, the DNA is TGCGCCAGCAGCTCGACAGGGTCCGAGCAGTACTTC.

This clonotype was counted between two and nine times. The rearrangement uses TRBV27 and TRBJ2-1; D assignment may be TRBD1 or TRBD2 (5 bases each). V lost 5 bases, J lost 8 bases, and 13 bases lay in between. The CDR3 runs to 13 residues. Per the germline V gene, CDR1 is MNHEY and CDR2 is SMNVEV (reference sequence). The CDR3 sequence is CASSPTRDDEQFF. As DNA, the CDR3 is TGTGCCAGCAGTCCAACCCGGGACGATGAGCAGTTCTTC.